The sequence of this TCR beta chain was determined in a study of early T cells in non-severe SARS-CoV-2 infection. Whole-study context: Chains were unpaired, as sequencing was done on bulk RNA from unsorted whole blood.

The CDR3 covers 14 residues. With 6 bases clipped from V and 2 bases from J, the junction kept 4 bases outside the gene matches. Germline V lookup: CDR1 SGHTA, CDR2 FQGNSA. One entry per CDR3 protein, called by TCRdb with MiXCR from the 5' RACE reads. The sample lists tens of thousands of distinct CDR3 sequences, more than 5% occurring once. V gene TRBV7-2 combines with J gene TRBJ2-7; TRBD1 agrees at 10 bases. This TCR derives from an adult who was a healthcare worker with PCR-confirmed SARS-CoV-2 infection or an uninfected control (not recorded which). Specimen: whole blood. CDR3 nucleotide sequence: TGTGCCAGCAGAGGGACAGGGGCAACCTACGAGCAGTACTTC. This encodes CASRGTGATYEQYF.